This T cell receptor (beta chain) was sequenced for a study of T cell responses to AZD1222 COVID-19 vaccine. Points from the study as a whole: Mapped onto spike, vaccine-associated CD4 TCRs spanned it and were dominant at 160-218 and 743-854. Sampled repertoires all dated from after the peak T cell response. It was only a handful of AZD1222 recipients who were seropositive at baseline. The donor group comprised mostly white British people and more females; the analysis possibly underestimated clonal diversity.

Germline lookup yields CDR1 ENHRY and CDR2 SYGVKD. The CDR3 consists of 13 residues. The ends were cut back, 9 bases at V and 0 bases at J, with 6 bases in the middle. This clone was detected only once. Its antigen remains unknown. Sequencing was performed with immunoSEQ multiplex PCR; in TCRdb, only in-frame clones are kept and a portion is missing. The repertoire holds some 100,000 clones, around 87% seen once, with less than 4.5% in the top ten. The V gene is TRBV10-3, the J gene TRBJ1-6; D is unresolved. This specimen was peripheral blood, taken 28 days after the second AZD1222 dose. The TCR was taken from an adult who received the AZD1222 COVID-19 vaccine. In nucleotides, the CDR3 is TGTGCCATTCAGAGCTCCTATAATTCACCCCTCCACTTT. This gives the protein CAIQSSYNSPLHF.